The rows below give T cell receptor beta chains drawn from one sample of a study of long-term antiretroviral therapy in people with HIV. TCRdb keeps only in-frame clones here, not all; method: immunoSEQ multiplex PCR. The sample holds 30,000 to 35,000 clones, roughly 74% seen once. This specimen consisted of unsorted PBMCs, obtained 3 years after starting antiretroviral therapy. Receptors were obtained from a man aged 50 or older with HIV. Both conserved end residues are trimmed from each CDR3.

CDR3,V,J
ASSRQGGNTEAF,TRBV7-6,TRBJ1-1
ASSYSTRGRNEQY,TRBV6-5,TRBJ2-7
ASSPDRVNEKLF,TRBV6-5,TRBJ1-4
ASRGGASDTQY,TRBV4-2,TRBJ2-3
ASSVAGRPTYEQY,TRBV9,TRBJ2-7
ASSQSEGPGEETQY,TRBV4-2,TRBJ2-5
ASGAGTGSNQPQH,TRBV12-5,TRBJ1-5
ASSEPRAVNEQF,TRBV6-1,TRBJ2-1
ASSISPRSRTEAF,TRBV19,TRBJ1-1
ASSRQGVGNQPQH,TRBV2,TRBJ1-5
ASKEGGAQPQH,TRBV28,TRBJ1-5
ASRVGGVSTGELF,TRBV14,TRBJ2-2
ASGIQGTQY,TRBV7-8,TRBJ2-3
ASSPPRNTGELF,TRBV18,TRBJ2-2
ASSLVGGRGTDTQY,TRBV7-2,TRBJ2-3
ASSIDLRGQETQY,TRBV19,TRBJ2-5
ASSWGQGATLNEQF,TRBV5-4,TRBJ2-1
ASSPGLAGRETQY,TRBV4-3,TRBJ2-5
ASSFPWDTQY,TRBV7-9,TRBJ2-3
ASSTEGGSYNEQF,TRBV7-9,TRBJ2-1
ASSNYNYGYT,TRBV28,TRBJ1-2
ASSLGGLDTQY,TRBV5-4,TRBJ2-3
ASSPLAGGAYNEQF,TRBV7-3,TRBJ2-1
ALGGYNQPQH,TRBV11-3,TRBJ1-5
ASSQGGLRAGELF,TRBV19,TRBJ2-2
ASSPQINEQF,TRBV18,TRBJ2-1
ASSFSPLLGNTIY,TRBV28,TRBJ1-3
ASRRDRVIYEQY,TRBV28,TRBJ2-7
ASSPGTGRGYGYT,TRBV7-2,TRBJ1-2
ASSRDVLPSYEQY,TRBV5-6,TRBJ2-7
ASSLATSGGPRSSYNEQF,TRBV5-8,TRBJ2-1
ASSLEAVKGYSPLH,TRBV5-1,TRBJ1-6
ASSTRQRETQY,TRBV6-1,TRBJ2-5